The 18 T cell receptor beta chains below were found in one sample sequenced in a study of CD8+ T cells in alopecia areata. Sample treatment: oral pan-JAK inhibitor, 5-10 mg twice daily. Reverse transcribed after extraction, RNA yielded cDNA as the sequencing template. TCRdb's table, derived via immunoSEQ multiplex PCR, lists solely in-frame clones and lacks some. The repertoire includes roughly 200,000 clones, around 58% of them detected once, and over 9.5% sits in the top ten. The material was CD8+ T cells sorted from blood, obtained at week 24, from a patient treated with tofacitinib. The source is a human donor with alopecia areata.

This chain joins TRBV4-1 and TRBJ2-3, with TRBD2 matching over 10 bases. Germline CDR1 reads MGHRA; CDR2 reads YSYEKL. V lost 4 bases and J lost 5; bases outside the gene matches: 6. The CDR3 runs 15 residues. For the CDR3, the DNA is TGCGCCAGCAGCCCCTCAGCGGGGGGGCTAGATACGCAGTATTTT. Amino acids: CASSPSAGGLDTQYF.

This clone was seen only a few times. The same CDR3 is also encoded by other DNA sequences in this sample. The V call is TRBV27, the J call TRBJ2-7, with 7 bases fitting TRBD1. V trimming: 3 bases; J trimming: 2 bases; junction bases outside the gene matches: 4. CDR1 MNHEY and CDR2 SMNVEV come from the germline V gene (reference sequence). CDR3 size: 14 residues. CDR3 in amino acids: CASSLGQGAYEQYF. CDR3 DNA: TGTGCCAGCAGTTTGGGGCAGGGGGCCTACGAGCAGTACTTC.

The rearrangement joins TRBV4-1 to TRBJ1-2; D unresolved. Between the trimmed V and J ends, which lost 1 base and 8 bases, there was a span of 8 bases. Germline V gives CDR1 MGHRA, CDR2 YSYEKL. CDR3 size: 12 residues. The CDR3 loop reads CASSQGLEGYTF. DNA of the CDR3: TGCGCCAGCAGCCAAGGACTCGAGGGCTACACCTTC.

The chain is built from TRBV12-5 and TRBJ2-7, with TRBD1 matching over 8 bases. This CDR3 has 13 amino acids. J gave up 6 bases and V 6 bases, and 7 bases lay outside the gene matches. Germline-derived CDR1 and CDR2 are LGHNT and FRNRAP. The DNA for the CDR3 is TGTGCTAGTGGCCGGACAGGGCCGGGCGAGCAGTACTTC. Amino acid sequence: CASGRTGPGEQYF.

In regard to this clone: Other DNA sequences from this sample encode an identical CDR3 as well. The chain has TRBV30 and TRBJ2-7; D might be TRBD2 (6 bases). V lost 0 bases and J 3 bases, leaving 6 bases between the germline ends. The CDR3 contains 12 residues. Germline V lookup: CDR1 GTSNPN, CDR2 SVGIG (reference sequence). This CDR3 reads CAWSVGGYEQYF. The CDR3 DNA follows: TGTGCCTGGAGTGTGGGGGGCTACGAGCAGTACTTC.

The J gene is TRBJ2-1, the V gene TRBV12-5; D remains ambiguous. The CDR3 totals 12 residues. The ends were cut back, 4 bases at V and 8 bases at J, with 9 bases in the middle. Looked up from germline, CDR1 is LGHNT and CDR2 is FRNRAP. The CDR3, as DNA: TGTGCTAGTGGTTGGCGGACGGATGAGCAGTTCTTC. Its translation is CASGWRTDEQFF.

Only a few counts were recorded for this clone. The chain combines TRBV5-1 with TRBJ2-7; D gene unclear. The CDR3 consists of 14 residues. Trimming cost V 0 bases and J 3 bases, with 10 bases left between them. CDR1 and CDR2 (germline): SGHRS, YFSETQ. CDR3 region: CASSLDINYYEQYF. CDR3 coding DNA: TGCGCCAGCAGCTTGGACATAAACTACTACGAGCAGTACTTC.

This chain links TRBV2 with TRBJ2-7; TRBD2 matches 8 bases. Per germline, CDR1 SNHLY and CDR2 FYNNEI. The V gene end was trimmed by 6 bases and the J gene end by 6 bases; junction bases not matched to a gene: 13. The CDR3 runs to 15 residues. CDR3 protein: CASSLPGGGPIEQYF. DNA for the CDR3: TGTGCCAGCAGCCTACCGGGGGGGGGCCCGATCGAGCAGTACTTC.

This chain connects TRBV29-1 to TRBJ2-5; 7 nucleotides agree with TRBD2. This CDR3 comprises 17 residues. Germline V gives CDR1 SQVTM, CDR2 ANQGSEA. V trimming: 2 bases; J trimming: 5 bases; junction bases outside the gene matches: 17. In DNA form, the CDR3 reads TGCAGCGTTGAACGAAGGCTAGCGGTAGGGGCGGATGAGACCCAGTACTTC. It specifies CSVERRLAVGADETQYF.

The chain combines TRBV27 with TRBJ1-2; D unresolved. The germline V gene encodes CDR1 MNHEY and CDR2 SMNVEV (reference sequence). The ends were cut back, 2 bases at V and 2 bases at J, with 6 bases in the middle. The CDR3 totals 13 residues. The CDR3 DNA sequence: TGTGCCAGCAGTTTACGGCGAAACTATGGCTACACCTTC. This translates into CASSLRRNYGYTF.

This clone was found a few times. The chain is built from TRBV5-1 and TRBJ2-5; tentative D call: TRBD1 (5 bases). The CDR3 loop spans 13 amino acids. Germline V gene data show CDR1 as SGHRS and CDR2 as YFSETQ. Trimming stripped 2 bases from V and 3 bases from J, with 8 bases between. CDR3 residues: CASSLRQKETQYF. The CDR3 DNA is TGCGCCAGCAGCTTACGACAGAAAGAGACCCAGTACTTC.

A few counts support this clone. V and J are TRBV30 and TRBJ1-2; D is unclear. V lost 4 bases to trimming and J lost 6 bases, with 18 bases between them. From germline, CDR1 is GTSNPN and CDR2 SVGIG (reference sequence). The CDR3 is 14 amino acids. DNA for the CDR3: TGTGCCTGGATAACCCCCGGGAGGTTGGATGGCTACACCTTC. Residues: CAWITPGRLDGYTF. The full variable domain, completed using reference TRBV30 and TRBJ1-2, is SQTIHQWPATLVQPVGSPLSLECTVEGTSNPNLYWYRQAAGRGLQLLFYSVGIGQISSEVPQNLSASRPQDRQFILSSKKLLLSDSGFYLCAWITPGRLDGYTFGSGTRLTVV.

This rearrangement joins TRBV2 to TRBJ1-6, with D possibly being TRBD1 (6 bases). The CDR3 length is 15 residues. Germline lookup yields CDR1 SNHLY and CDR2 FYNNEI. The V end lost 1 base, the J end lost 5 bases, and 9 bases lay between the germline ends. The chain's CDR3 is CASSEGDTDNSPLHF. CDR3 nucleotides: TGTGCCAGCAGTGAAGGGGACACCGATAATTCACCCCTCCACTTT.

The chain recombines TRBV29-1 with TRBJ2-3; D ambiguous. CDR3 length: 15 amino acids. Per the germline V gene, CDR1 is SQVTM and CDR2 is ANQGSEA. Trimming stripped 1 base from V and 2 bases from J, with 13 bases between. The CDR3 spells CSVEGWGSVTDTQYF. The CDR3 nucleotides are TGCAGCGTTGAAGGGTGGGGTTCGGTCACAGATACGCAGTATTTT.

This chain uses TRBV6-5 with TRBJ2-3; perhaps TRBD2 as D (7 bases). The CDR3 loop spans 16 amino acids. Trimming shortened V by 0 bases and J by 4 bases, and 14 bases separated the two germline ends. Germline CDR1 and CDR2: MNHEY and SVGAGI. CDR3 loop: CASSYSKRDNADTQYF. The CDR3 DNA sequence: TGTGCCAGCAGTTACTCGAAGCGGGACAACGCAGATACGCAGTATTTT.

The chain is built from TRBV14 and TRBJ1-6; 8 bases agree with TRBD1. This CDR3 spans 16 amino acids. Germline V gene lookup returns CDR1 SGHDN and CDR2 FVKESK. V shed 1 base, J shed 5 bases, and the junction held 4 bases outside the gene matches. CDR3 sequence: CASSQGAGGNNSPLHF. CDR3 in DNA: TGTGCCAGCAGCCAAGGAGCAGGGGGCAATAATTCACCCCTCCACTTT.

This chain connects TRBV4-1 to TRBJ1-3; D remains unclear. Per the germline V gene, CDR1 is MGHRA and CDR2 is YSYEKL. This CDR3 comprises 14 residues. V was clipped by 4 bases and J by 13 bases, with 20 bases between them. This chain's CDR3 is CASSLKLAGQVIYF. Written as DNA, the CDR3 is TGCGCCAGCAGCCTAAAATTAGCTGGGCAAGTTATATATTTT.

This clone was seen a handful of times. The identical CDR3 is also encoded by other nucleotide sequences in the sample. V is TRBV5-1 and J is TRBJ1-1; D is unresolved. V lost 0 bases and J 1 base, leaving 4 bases between the germline ends. Germline values: CDR1 SGHRS, CDR2 YFSETQ. The CDR3 runs 13 residues. In DNA form, the CDR3 reads TGCGCCAGCAGCTTGGAGGGGAACACTGAAGCTTTCTTT. Translated: CASSLEGNTEAFF.